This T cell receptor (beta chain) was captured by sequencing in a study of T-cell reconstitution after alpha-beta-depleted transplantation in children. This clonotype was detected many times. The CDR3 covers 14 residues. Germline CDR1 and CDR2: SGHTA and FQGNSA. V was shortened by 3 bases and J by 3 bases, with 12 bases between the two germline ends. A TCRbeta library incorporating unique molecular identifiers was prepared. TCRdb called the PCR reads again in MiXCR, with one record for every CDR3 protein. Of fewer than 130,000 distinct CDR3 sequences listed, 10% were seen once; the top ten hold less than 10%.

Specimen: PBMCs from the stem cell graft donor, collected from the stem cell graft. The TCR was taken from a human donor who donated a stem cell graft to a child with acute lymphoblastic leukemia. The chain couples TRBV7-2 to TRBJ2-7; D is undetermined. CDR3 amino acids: CASSFAETNYEQYF. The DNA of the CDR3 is TGTGCCAGCAGCTTTGCCGAGACAAACTACGAGCAGTACTTC.